This T cell receptor (beta chain) was retrieved from a study of human T cells and chemical hapten exposure. Time point here: patch test 3, about 24 weeks after DPC sensitization. Treatment described: therapeutic diphenylcyclopropenone sensitization with weekly scalp DPC. Each donor was an alopecia patient between 18 and 70 years of age who qualified for DPC. TCRdb re-called the RACE reads through MiXCR, storing one row per CDR3 protein. The table lists about 82,000 distinct CDR3 sequences, under 15% of them singletons, with under 6% in the top ten. General study points: The study found expanded TCRs formed significantly more large CDR3 similarity clusters than controls. Alopecia in all donors means immunity may differ from healthy individuals.

A remark on this clonotype: Its antigen is unknown.

Sequenced material: whole blood, taken in connection with sensitization to the hapten diphenylcyclopropenone (DPC). The clonotype was recovered from a woman aged 45-65 years with alopecia areata. Some clones in this sample may be carry-over from other donors' samples.

CDR3 region: CASSPWTSGRTHTGELFF. CDR3 nucleotides: TGTGCCAGCTCACCATGGACTAGCGGGAGAACCCACACCGGGGAGCTGTTTTTT. V usage is TRBV18 and J usage is TRBJ2-2; 13 bases map to TRBD2. Germline CDR1 is KGHSH and CDR2 is LQKENI. The CDR3 consists of 18 residues. Unmatched junction bases numbered 6, after V lost 2 bases and J lost 3 bases.